This T cell receptor (beta chain) was captured by sequencing in a study of cytomegalovirus exposure and HLA in healthy donors. Study-wide findings and caveats: Across donors, sequencing depth was assumed by presence/absence analyses to be roughly uniform. Earlier analysis found most TCR beta V segments productive about 87% or about 30% of the time.

Comment on this clone: Its antigen is unidentified.

The germline V gene has CDR1 ENHRY and CDR2 SYGVKD. V gave up 5 bases and J gave up 0 bases; unmatched junction bases: 10. There are 16 residues in the CDR3. 13 Jbeta primers and 60 Vbeta primers were used for the PCR. This table comes from immunoSEQ multiplex PCR, and its TCRdb copy is limited to in-frame clones, with some not included. The sample lists around 150,000 clones; less than 9.5% were seen once. The sample comprised PBMCs. This TCR was recovered from a male donor in good health and CMV-seronegative. The V call is TRBV10-3, the J call TRBJ2-7; 7 bases agree with TRBD1. CDR3 DNA: TGTGCCATCAGTCCCACTAGGTCAGGGGGCTCCTACGAGCAGTACTTC. Protein product: CAISPTRSGGSYEQYF.